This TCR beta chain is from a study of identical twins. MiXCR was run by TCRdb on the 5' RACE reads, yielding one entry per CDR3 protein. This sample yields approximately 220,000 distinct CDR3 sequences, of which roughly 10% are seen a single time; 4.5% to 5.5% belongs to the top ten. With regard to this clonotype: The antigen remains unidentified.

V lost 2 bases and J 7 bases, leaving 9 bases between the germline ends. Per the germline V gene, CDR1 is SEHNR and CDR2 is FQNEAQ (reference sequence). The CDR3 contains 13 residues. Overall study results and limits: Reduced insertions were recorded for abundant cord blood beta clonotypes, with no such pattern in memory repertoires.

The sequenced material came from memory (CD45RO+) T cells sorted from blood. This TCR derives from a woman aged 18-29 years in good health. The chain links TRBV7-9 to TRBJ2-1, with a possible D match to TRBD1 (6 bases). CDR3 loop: CASSLTGRNEQFF. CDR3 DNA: TGTGCCAGCAGCTTAACAGGGCGGAATGAGCAGTTCTTC.